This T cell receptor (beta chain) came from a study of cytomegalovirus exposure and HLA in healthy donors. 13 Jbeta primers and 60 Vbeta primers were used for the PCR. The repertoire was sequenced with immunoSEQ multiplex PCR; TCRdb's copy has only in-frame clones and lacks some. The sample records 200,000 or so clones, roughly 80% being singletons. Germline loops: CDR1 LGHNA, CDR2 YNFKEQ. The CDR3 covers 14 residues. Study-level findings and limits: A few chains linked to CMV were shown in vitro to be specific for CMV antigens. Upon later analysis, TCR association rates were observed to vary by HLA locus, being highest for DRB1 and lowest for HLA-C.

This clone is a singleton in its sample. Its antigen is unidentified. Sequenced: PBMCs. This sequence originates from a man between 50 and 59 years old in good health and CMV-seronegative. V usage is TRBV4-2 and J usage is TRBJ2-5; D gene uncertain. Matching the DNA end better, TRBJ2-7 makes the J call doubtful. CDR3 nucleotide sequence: TGTGCCAGCAGCCAATGGGTGGACTCCTACGAGCAGTACTTC. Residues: CASSQWVDSYEQYF.